What follows are 9 T cell receptor beta chains derived from one specimen sequenced in a study of siplizumab effects on memory and regulatory T cells. Sequencing used immunoSEQ multiplex PCR; TCRdb keeps in-frame clones, though not all of them. This table holds roughly 50,000 clones, 93% found once. The material sequenced was CD8+ T cells sorted from blood. These receptors were collected from a human donor in good health.

V gene TRBV27 combines with J gene TRBJ2-2; D perhaps matches TRBD2 (5 bases). This CDR3 has 13 amino acids. The ends were cut back, 5 bases at V and 5 bases at J, with 9 bases in the middle. Germline CDR1 MNHEY, CDR2 SMNVEV (reference sequence). In DNA, the CDR3 is TGTGCCAGCAGTCGGACTGTTACCGGGGAGCTGTTTTTT. Amino acids: CASSRTVTGELFF.

The chain couples TRBV10-3 to TRBJ2-7; D call uncertain. This CDR3 is 13 amino acids long. Germline-derived CDR1 and CDR2 are ENHRY and SYGVKD. The ends were cut back, 2 bases at V and 2 bases at J, with 7 bases in the middle. The CDR3 is CAISEVDTYEQYF. The CDR3 region has the DNA TGTGCCATCAGTGAGGTTGATACCTACGAGCAGTACTTC.

Only one count was recorded for this clone. V is TRBV4-1 and J is TRBJ2-2; 7 nucleotides align to TRBD2. The V and J ends lost 4 bases and 2 bases, in that order; junction bases with no gene match: 7. The germline V gene has CDR1 MGHRA and CDR2 YSYEKL. CDR3 size: 16 residues. CDR3 region: CASSPLALSNTGELFF. CDR3 in DNA: TGCGCCAGCAGCCCACTAGCGCTAAGCAACACCGGGGAGCTGTTTTTT.

This clone was seen just once. The gene calls are TRBV28 and TRBJ1-1, with D tentatively TRBD1 (5 bases). Germline V gives CDR1 MDHEN, CDR2 SYDVKM. V shed 2 bases and J shed 4 bases, with 14 bases lying between them. The CDR3 length is 15 residues. The CDR3 coding sequence is TGTGCCAGCAGTTTAGGTCCAGGGCGACTCACTGAAGCTTTCTTT. Translating gives CASSLGPGRLTEAFF. The full variable domain, its missing parts supplied by reference TRBV28 and TRBJ1-1, is DVKVTQSSRYLVKRTGEKVFLECVQDMDHENMFWYRQDPGLGLRLIYFSYDVKMKEKGDIPEGYSVSREKKERFSLILESASTNQTSMYLCASSLGPGRLTEAFFGQGTRLTVV.

This clone came up once. Other DNA sequences in the sample encode the same CDR3. This sequence joins TRBV5-1 and TRBJ1-1; D remains ambiguous. The CDR3 loop spans 13 amino acids. Germline-derived CDR1 and CDR2 are SGHRS and YFSETQ. Deletions cut 0 bases from V and 1 base from J, with 4 bases between. The CDR3 loop is CASSLGGNTEAFF. CDR3 nucleotides: TGCGCCAGCAGCTTGGGCGGGAACACTGAAGCTTTCTTT.

J is TRBJ2-1 and V is TRBV27; D may be TRBD1 (6 bases). Trimming removed 5 bases at V and 9 bases at J, with 17 bases between. The CDR3 consists of 14 residues. Germline V gene lookup returns CDR1 MNHEY and CDR2 SMNVEV (reference sequence). The CDR3 DNA reads as TGTGCCAGCAGTCTGCCAGGGGAATCGCGTGAGCAGTTCTTC. Translation gives CASSLPGESREQFF.

The genes are TRBV5-1 and TRBJ2-3, with D unclear. The V end lost 3 bases, the J end lost 2 bases, and 4 bases lay between the germline ends. The CDR3 has 12 amino acids. CDR1 and CDR2 from the germline V gene are SGHRS and YFSETQ. CDR3 residues: CASSSNTDTQYF. The CDR3 region has the DNA TGCGCCAGCAGCTCCAACACAGATACGCAGTATTTT. Together with reference TRBV5-1 and TRBJ2-3, the CDR3 gives the full variable domain: KAGVTQTPRYLIKTRGQQVTLSCSPISGHRSVSWYQQTPGQGLQFLFEYFSETQRNKGNFPGRFSGRQFSNSRSEMNVSTLELGDSALYLCASSSNTDTQYFGPGTRLTVL.

V usage is TRBV4-1 and J usage is TRBJ1-2, with D possibly being TRBD1 (5 bases). CDR1 and CDR2 from the germline V gene are MGHRA and YSYEKL. V was trimmed by 1 base and J by 8 bases, leaving 14 bases between them. This CDR3 comprises 14 residues. The CDR3 DNA follows: TGCGCCAGCAGCCAAGTTTCGGGGGTAGAAGGCTACACCTTC. This translates into CASSQVSGVEGYTF.

The V gene is TRBV2, the J gene TRBJ2-1; 13 bases agree with TRBD2. Germline V gene data show CDR1 as SNHLY and CDR2 as FYNNEI. V trimming: 1 base; J trimming: 2 bases; junction bases outside the gene matches: 5. This CDR3 region has 18 residues. DNA of the CDR3: TGTGCCAGCAGTGAAGGGACTAGCGGGAGAATCCCCTACAATGAGCAGTTCTTC. It yields the protein CASSEGTSGRIPYNEQFF.